The 29 T cell receptor beta chains below come from one sample, sequenced in a study of T cell repertoires in cytomegalovirus infection (dated by TCRdb to the late 2010s). For these receptors, no antigen is known. Sequencing took place on an Illumina HiSeq 1500. The public reads were run again by TCRdb, first through fastp at Q25 and then through MiXCR, and only productive beta chains were kept. Here each entry gathers all rows of one CDR3 protein and keeps the most common genes and DNA. The sample includes approximately 71,000 distinct CDR3 sequences, with roughly 20% observed a single time. In total, the top ten clones hold 55% to 75% of the sample. According to the study, the label for this sample's treatment or condition signals: in vitro stimulation with specific CMV peptide epitopes to enrich CMV-specific T cells. Source: CD8+ T cells from cultured PBMCs, taken from culture after CMV antigen stimulation. The receptors were gathered from a human donor in good health (CMV status not recorded). Some clones in this sample may be carry-over from other donors' samples.

V usage is TRBV7-8 and J usage is TRBJ1-5; D call uncertain. Germline V gene data show CDR1 as SGHVS and CDR2 as FQNEAQ. V was pared by 5 bases and J by 4 bases, with 6 bases between. The CDR3 consists of 12 residues. CDR3 protein: CASSGRNQPQHF. In DNA form, the CDR3 reads TGTGCCAGCAGCGGCAGAAATCAGCCCCAGCATTTT.

This clonotype was counted a few times. The genes are TRBV7-9 and TRBJ2-1; D tentatively reads TRBD1 or TRBD2 (5 bases each). The CDR3 is 13 amino acids. Per germline, CDR1 SEHNR and CDR2 FQNEAQ (reference sequence). V was cut by 7 bases and J by 3 bases, with 10 bases left in between. The CDR3 nucleotides are TGTGCCAGCACCGAGGGGATCTACAATGAGCAGTTCTTC. Amino acid sequence: CASTEGIYNEQFF.

J is TRBJ1-5 and V is TRBV6-2 or TRBV6-3; D is ambiguous. Germline V gene sequence: CDR1 MNHEY, CDR2 SVGEGT. This CDR3 comprises 13 residues. V was shortened by 7 bases and J by 7 bases, with 14 bases between the two germline ends. The CDR3 loop reads CASTENLGQPQHF. The CDR3 region has the DNA TGTGCCAGCACTGAAAACCTCGGGCAGCCCCAGCATTTT.

The gene calls are TRBV7-2 and TRBJ1-1; D is uncertain. The CDR3 sequence is 14 residues long. The germline gives CDR1 SGHTA, CDR2 FQGNSA. The germline V and J ends were trimmed by 3 bases and 4 bases, with 12 bases remaining between them. The CDR3 nucleotides are TGTGCCAGCAGCTTCCGGGGAGAATTCACTGAAGCTTTCTTT. Protein product: CASSFRGEFTEAFF.

This chain uses TRBV4-1 with TRBJ2-5; 7 nucleotides match TRBD2. The germline CDR1 and CDR2 sequences are MGHRA and YSYEKL. The ends lost 1 base at V and 4 bases at J; junction bases unmatched: 3. The CDR3 is made up of 14 amino acids. CDR3 sequence reads: CASSQAGRAETQYF. CDR3 bases: TGCGCCAGCAGCCAAGCAGGGAGGGCAGAGACCCAGTACTTC.

This clonotype was found a few times. The J gene is TRBJ1-5, the V gene TRBV7-2; D uncertain. Germline CDR1 is SGHTA and CDR2 is FQGNSA. The CDR3 totals 15 residues. V was trimmed by 1 base and J by 1 base, leaving 8 bases between them. The CDR3 nucleotides read TGTGCCAGCAGCTTAGATTCGGGGAGCAATCAGCCCCAGCATTTT. It codes for CASSLDSGSNQPQHF.

In this sample, this clonotype turned up a few times. The rearrangement joins TRBV19 to TRBJ2-1, with D possibly being TRBD1 (6 bases). In germline, CDR1 is LNHDA, CDR2 SQIVND (reference sequence). V was trimmed by 2 bases and J by 5 bases, leaving 19 bases between them. The CDR3 runs to 17 residues. CDR3 amino acids: CASSIWAAGDRDNEQFF. The CDR3 DNA sequence: TGTGCCAGTAGTATATGGGCAGCAGGGGACCGGGACAATGAGCAGTTCTTC.

This clonotype has more than one count but fewer than ten. This chain links TRBV5-1 with TRBJ1-1, with TRBD1 identical over 8 bases. This CDR3 comprises 17 residues. Germline trimming cut 2 bases from V and 4 bases from J; bases unmatched to any gene: 13. Germline-derived CDR1 and CDR2 are SGHRS and YFSETQ. The CDR3 here is CASSFDRGLRLSTEAFF. The CDR3 region has the DNA TGCGCCAGCAGCTTCGACAGGGGATTAAGGTTGAGCACTGAAGCTTTCTTT.

This clonotype has a count of ten or more. The chain's CDR3 is CASSLLGNSNQPQHF. The CDR3, as DNA: TGTGCCAGCAGCTTACTGGGGAATAGCAATCAGCCCCAGCATTTT. This chain connects TRBV7-8 to TRBJ1-5; no definite D call. Between the trimmed V and J ends, which lost 2 bases and 0 bases, there was a span of 8 bases. Germline loops: CDR1 SGHVS, CDR2 FQNEAQ. The CDR3 has 15 amino acids.

The genes are TRBV7-8 and TRBJ1-1; D is perhaps TRBD1 (6 bases). Germline V gives CDR1 SGHVS, CDR2 FQNEAQ. Deletions cut 5 bases from V and 4 bases from J, with 23 bases between. This CDR3 is 17 amino acids long. The CDR3 region is CASSPSISTGRGTEAFF. CDR3 nucleotide sequence: TGTGCCAGCAGCCCATCAATTAGTACAGGGAGAGGCACTGAAGCTTTCTTT.

V and J are TRBV15 and TRBJ2-5; TRBD1 is a possible D gene (5 bases). Germline CDR1 reads LNHNV; CDR2 reads YYDKDF (reference sequence). Trimming shortened V by 3 bases and J by 3 bases, and 20 bases separated the two germline ends. The CDR3 extends over 17 amino acids. Written as DNA, the CDR3 is TGTGCCACCAGCAGCGATCGCCTCGGACAAACTAAAGAGACCCAGTACTTC. This gives the protein CATSSDRLGQTKETQYF.

The chain has TRBV4-1 and TRBJ2-1; D is possibly TRBD2 (6 bases). Trimming pared 2 bases from V and 7 bases from J, leaving 18 bases between. The germline V gene encodes CDR1 MGHRA and CDR2 YSYEKL. CDR3 length: 16 amino acids. Here the CDR3 reads CASSQRLGGGGNEQFF. CDR3 sequence (DNA): TGCGCCAGCAGCCAAAGACTGGGGGGAGGTGGGAATGAGCAGTTCTTC.

This clonotype turned up a few times. This chain links TRBV28 with TRBJ2-1, with TRBD2 as a possible D gene (5 bases). The CDR3 contains 15 residues. Germline V gene lookup returns CDR1 MDHEN and CDR2 SYDVKM. Trimming stripped 5 bases from V and 4 bases from J, with 15 bases between. The DNA of the CDR3 is TGTGCCAGCAGTGGGCGGGCCCATACTTACAATGAGCAGTTCTTC. This encodes CASSGRAHTYNEQFF.

The genes are TRBV12-3 or TRBV12-4 and TRBJ2-5; TRBD1 is a possible D gene (6 bases). Trimming cost V 5 bases and J 4 bases, with 14 bases left between them. This CDR3 is built from 14 residues. CDR3 in DNA: TGTGCCAGCAGTCTACAGGGATCGGGAGAGACCCAGTACTTC. Amino acid sequence: CASSLQGSGETQYF.

This chain uses TRBV4-1 with TRBJ2-2, with D possibly TRBD1 on 5 matching bases. The CDR3 has 14 amino acids. Trimming removed 5 bases at V and 1 base at J, with 8 bases between. Germline V gene sequence: CDR1 MGHRA, CDR2 YSYEKL. The CDR3 loop reads CASSNRLNTGELFF. Written as DNA, the CDR3 is TGCGCCAGCAGCAACAGGCTGAACACCGGGGAGCTGTTTTTT.

This clonotype was observed a handful of times. The rearrangement joins TRBV27 to TRBJ1-2, with D possibly being TRBD1 (6 bases). The CDR3 contains 13 residues. V lost 3 bases, J lost 2 bases, and 7 bases lay in between. The germline gives CDR1 MNHEY, CDR2 SMNVEV (reference sequence). The chain's CDR3 is CASSLDRNYGYTF. The DNA of the CDR3 is TGTGCCAGCAGTTTGGACAGAAACTATGGCTACACCTTC.

This sequence joins TRBV27 and TRBJ1-5; D perhaps matches TRBD1 (5 bases). Trimming left V 2 bases short and J 6 bases short, with 11 bases between. Looked up from germline, CDR1 is MNHEY and CDR2 is SMNVEV (reference sequence). The CDR3 spans 14 residues. The CDR3 coding sequence is TGTGCCAGCAGTTTAGGCCGGGGGGGTCAGCCCCAGCATTTT. Protein product: CASSLGRGGQPQHF.

This clonotype was seen a few times. J is TRBJ1-1 and V is TRBV7-9, with no clear D. Per germline, CDR1 SEHNR and CDR2 FQNEAQ (reference sequence). The V and J ends lost 1 base and 4 bases respectively, with 10 bases between them. This CDR3 region has 14 residues. The CDR3 reads CASSLEGGFTEAFF. DNA of the CDR3: TGTGCCAGCAGCTTAGAGGGAGGCTTCACTGAAGCTTTCTTT.

In DNA, the CDR3 is TGTGCCAGCAGGGGCGGGGACTCCTACAATGAGCAGTTCTTC. Its protein is CASRGGDSYNEQFF. The chain carries TRBV2 and TRBJ2-1, with a tentative D call TRBD2 (6 bases). Trimming removed 6 bases from V and 0 bases from J, with 9 bases in between. Per the germline V gene, CDR1 is SNHLY and CDR2 is FYNNEI. The CDR3 loop spans 14 amino acids.

This clonotype showed up just a few times. The chain has TRBV6-6 and TRBJ1-2; D possibly corresponds to TRBD1 (6 bases). This CDR3 comprises 11 residues. With 8 bases removed from V and 6 bases from J, the gap between germline ends came to 10 bases. In germline, CDR1 is MNHNY, CDR2 SVGAGI (reference sequence). The CDR3 loop reads CASRGLDGYTF. The DNA for the CDR3 is TGTGCCAGCCGGGGGCTGGATGGCTACACCTTC.

This chain uses TRBV7-3 with TRBJ1-2, with D possibly matching TRBD1 (6 bases). The germline gives CDR1 SGHTA, CDR2 FQGTGA. V was cut by 6 bases and J by 6 bases, with 26 bases left in between. The CDR3 consists of 17 residues. The CDR3: CASSFTRRLRRGHGYTF. DNA for the CDR3: TGTGCCAGCAGTTTTACGCGTAGACTGCGCAGGGGCCATGGCTACACCTTC.

This clonotype was picked up a small number of times. The V gene is TRBV4-1, the J gene TRBJ2-3; TRBD2 might be the D (5 bases). V was clipped by 1 base and J by 5 bases, with 7 bases between them. The CDR3 consists of 13 residues. Germline values: CDR1 MGHRA, CDR2 YSYEKL. The CDR3 loop is CASSQARGDTQYF. DNA of the CDR3: TGCGCCAGCAGCCAAGCACGGGGAGATACGCAGTATTTT.

This clonotype has a handful of counts. The CDR3 nucleotides are TGTGCCAGCAGCGTTGGGGCCGGAACGGGCTACACCTTC. This translates into CASSVGAGTGYTF. This chain links TRBV27 with TRBJ1-2, with D perhaps matching TRBD1 (5 bases). The germline CDR1 and CDR2 sequences are MNHEY and SMNVEV (reference sequence). This CDR3 contains 13 residues. Trimming shortened V by 6 bases and J by 8 bases, and 16 bases separated the two germline ends.

CDR3 loop: CASSYSNGGILEGELFF. CDR3 nucleotide sequence: TGTGCCAGCAGTTACTCGAACGGGGGGATCCTGGAGGGGGAGCTGTTTTTT. The genes are TRBV6-2 or TRBV6-3 and TRBJ2-2, with TRBD2 matching 7 bases. CDR3 size: 17 residues. The junction had 12 bases not matched to a gene; V was cut back by 0 bases and J by 8 bases. Germline values: CDR1 MNHEY, CDR2 SVGEGT.

This clonotype has just a few counts. V and J are TRBV12-3 or TRBV12-4 and TRBJ2-1; TRBD2 agrees at 12 bases. The CDR3 is made up of 15 amino acids. Unmatched junction bases numbered 5, after V lost 6 bases and J lost 5 bases. CDR3 protein: CASSLTSGGHNEQFF. Written as DNA, the CDR3 is TGTGCCAGCAGCCTCACTAGCGGGGGGCACAATGAGCAGTTCTTC.

The chain carries TRBV14 and TRBJ2-1, with TRBD2 matching over 12 bases. J gave up 9 bases and V 4 bases, and 7 bases lay outside the gene matches. CDR3 size: 15 residues. Germline V gene data show CDR1 as SGHDN and CDR2 as FVKESK. The DNA of the CDR3 is TGTGCCAGCAGCCTCCTAGCGGGGGGGCCAAGTGAGCAGTTCTTC. Translating it yields CASSLLAGGPSEQFF.

The chain combines TRBV12-3 or TRBV12-4 with TRBJ2-1; D gene ambiguous. The CDR3 is 12 amino acids. Trimming stripped 4 bases from V and 3 bases from J, with 4 bases between. CDR3 sequence (DNA): TGTGCCAGCAGTTCTAACTACAATGAGCAGTTCTTC. This gives the protein CASSSNYNEQFF.

This chain links TRBV4-1 with TRBJ1-5, with no clear D. The CDR3 sequence is 14 residues long. V dropped 0 bases and J dropped 8 bases, with 11 bases sitting between them. CDR1 and CDR2 (germline): MGHRA, YSYEKL. Here the CDR3 reads CASSQDRPQKPQHF. In DNA form, the CDR3 reads TGCGCCAGCAGCCAAGATCGTCCTCAGAAGCCCCAGCATTTT.

The chain combines TRBV7-2 with TRBJ2-1, with D hard to call. Trimming took 1 base from V and 0 from J, leaving 7 bases between them. The CDR3 extends over 15 amino acids. Germline loops: CDR1 SGHTA, CDR2 FQGNSA. The CDR3 is CASSLGGLSYNEQFF. CDR3 nucleotides: TGTGCCAGCAGCTTAGGTGGCCTCTCCTACAATGAGCAGTTCTTC.